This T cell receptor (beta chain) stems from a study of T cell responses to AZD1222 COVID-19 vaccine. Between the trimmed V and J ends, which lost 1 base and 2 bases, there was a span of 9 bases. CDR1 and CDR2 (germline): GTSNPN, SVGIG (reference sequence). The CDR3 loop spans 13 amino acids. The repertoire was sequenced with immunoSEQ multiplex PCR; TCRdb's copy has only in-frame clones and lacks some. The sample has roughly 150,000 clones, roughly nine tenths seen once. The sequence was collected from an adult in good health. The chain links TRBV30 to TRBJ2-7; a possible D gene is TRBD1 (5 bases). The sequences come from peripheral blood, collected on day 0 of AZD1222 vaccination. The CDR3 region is CAWSGSRAYEQYF. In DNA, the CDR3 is TGTGCCTGGAGTGGGAGCAGGGCCTACGAGCAGTACTTC.